Presented here are 26 T cell receptor beta chains from one specimen sequenced in a study of metastatic and nonmetastatic thyroid tumors. Each patient came to thyroid surgery without any prior treatment (of any kind). TCRdb re-called clones from the PCR reads using MiXCR. The repertoire consists of about 37,000 clones, with around 27% occurring once and the leading ten covering roughly 11%. The specimen sequenced was blood. Receptors were obtained from a male donor with papillary thyroid cancer or a benign thyroid nodule (not recorded which). Some clones in this sample may be carry-over from other donors' samples.

The gene calls are TRBV28 and TRBJ2-3, with TRBD1 identical over 10 bases. The V segment lost 5 bases and the J segment 1 base; nucleotides outside the gene matches: 6. Germline CDR1 reads MDHEN; CDR2 reads SYDVKM. CDR3 length: 16 amino acids. The CDR3 DNA reads TGTGCCAGCAGTCTTATGACAGGGGGCGGCACAGATACGCAGTATTTT. Its protein product is CASSLMTGGGTDTQYF.

This clone appeared many times. V is TRBV28 and J is TRBJ1-4, with D possibly TRBD1 on 5 matching bases. V was shortened by 0 bases and J by 3 bases, with 8 bases between the two germline ends. In germline, CDR1 is MDHEN, CDR2 SYDVKM. The CDR3 has 15 amino acids. Here the CDR3 DNA reads TGTGCCAGCAGTTTATGGTCAGGGTCTAATGAAAAACTGTTTTTT. As protein: CASSLWSGSNEKLFF. The complete variable domain, with remaining parts taken from reference TRBV28 and TRBJ1-4, reads DVKVTQSSRYLVKRTGEKVFLECVQDMDHENMFWYRQDPGLGLRLIYFSYDVKMKEKGDIPEGYSVSREKKERFSLILESASTNQTSMYLCASSLWSGSNEKLFFGSGTQLSVL.

This clone was observed many times. This chain connects TRBV20-1 to TRBJ1-2; 8 positions agree with TRBD1. This CDR3 spans 13 amino acids. Germline values: CDR1 DFQATT, CDR2 SNEGSKA (reference sequence). Trimming at V came to 6 bases and at J to 2 bases, leaving 5 bases not matched to a gene. CDR3: CSARHRGNYGYTF. In DNA, the CDR3 is TGCAGTGCCAGACACAGGGGGAACTATGGCTACACCTTC.

This chain connects TRBV5-1 to TRBJ1-2; D not certain. Germline V lookup: CDR1 SGHRS, CDR2 YFSETQ. V gave up 3 bases and J gave up 4 bases, with 16 bases separating them. The CDR3 runs to 15 residues. The CDR3 here is CASSYFVQQAYGYTF. CDR3 bases: TGCGCCAGCAGCTACTTCGTTCAGCAGGCCTATGGCTACACCTTC.

Points on this clone: A much larger clone sits a single nucleotide away, making a read error possible. The chain is built from TRBV6-1 and TRBJ1-1; D is possibly TRBD1 (6 bases). Germline assignment: CDR1 MNHNS and CDR2 SASEGT. The CDR3 runs to 14 residues. V was shortened by 6 bases and J by 3 bases, with 14 bases between the two germline ends. CDR3 in amino acids: CASRTGQWDTEAFF. The CDR3 DNA sequence: TGTGCCAGCAGGACCGGACAGTGGGACACTGAAGCTTTCTTT.

V and J are TRBV18 and TRBJ2-7, with 9 bases fitting TRBD1. The CDR3 length is 17 residues. The ends lost 0 bases at V and 4 bases at J; junction bases unmatched: 10. Germline V gene lookup returns CDR1 KGHSH and CDR2 LQKENI. The CDR3 region is CASSPPIENRGPYEQYF. For the CDR3, the DNA is TGTGCCAGCTCACCACCGATCGAAAACAGGGGGCCTTACGAGCAGTACTTC.

The V call is TRBV20-1, the J call TRBJ1-1, with 9 bases lining up with TRBD1. V trimming: 5 bases; J trimming: 11 bases; junction bases outside the gene matches: 9. Looked up from germline, CDR1 is DFQATT and CDR2 is SNEGSKA (reference sequence). The CDR3 covers 12 residues. This chain's CDR3 is CSARGTGNYAFF. CDR3 bases: TGCAGTGCTCGTGGGACAGGGAACTATGCTTTCTTT.

This chain links TRBV14 with TRBJ2-2, with D possibly TRBD2 on 6 matching bases. With 5 bases removed from V and 1 base from J, the gap between germline ends came to 14 bases. The CDR3 length is 16 residues. The germline V gene has CDR1 SGHDN and CDR2 FVKESK. The CDR3 nucleotides read TGTGCCAGCAGCGGGACTCTCGATCTGAACACCGGGGAGCTGTTTTTT. Amino acids: CASSGTLDLNTGELFF.

This clone is medium-sized (0.01 to 0.1%) by share. The rearrangement joins TRBV20-1 to TRBJ1-5, with D hard to call. Germline CDR1 reads DFQATT; CDR2 reads SNEGSKA (reference sequence). This CDR3 spans 13 amino acids. V was clipped by 4 bases and J by 0 bases, with 7 bases between them. The CDR3 DNA sequence: TGCAGTGCTATAAGTTCTAGCAATCAGCCCCAGCATTTT. This sequence encodes CSAISSSNQPQHF.

As for this clone: A read error is possible here, since a much larger clone lies one base away. This chain links TRBV30 with TRBJ2-7, with 9 positions matching TRBD1. The ends lost 5 bases at V and 7 bases at J; junction bases unmatched: 9. Germline values: CDR1 GTSNPN, CDR2 SVGIG (reference sequence). The CDR3 is 13 residues long. The CDR3 spells CAWSGTGILEQYF. CDR3 nucleotide sequence: TGTGCCTGGTCCGGGACAGGGATATTGGAGCAGTACTTC.

Sample share makes this clone medium-sized. This chain connects TRBV12-3 or TRBV12-4 to TRBJ2-1; D not certain. Trimming removed 2 bases from V and 6 bases from J, with 8 bases in between. The CDR3 sequence is 13 residues long. The CDR3 DNA reads TGTGCCAGCAGTTTACATTTAAGCAATGAGCAGTTCTTC. It codes for CASSLHLSNEQFF.

The count of this clone is one. CDR3 sequence: CSAREGTGGDGGYTF. CDR3 DNA sequence: TGCAGTGCTAGAGAGGGGACAGGCGGAGACGGTGGCTACACCTTC. The genes are TRBV20-1 and TRBJ1-2; 8 bases agree with TRBD1. Germline-derived CDR1 and CDR2 are DFQATT and SNEGSKA (reference sequence). The ends lost 0 bases at V and 7 bases at J; junction bases unmatched: 10. The CDR3 is 15 residues long.

This clone has a handful of counts. This chain joins TRBV3-1 and TRBJ2-7; D is ambiguous. CDR1 is LGHDT, CDR2 YNNKEL, per germline (reference sequence). The CDR3 covers 12 residues. V was trimmed by 2 bases and J by 13 bases, leaving 15 bases between them. The CDR3 DNA sequence: TGTGCCAGCAGCCAACCAGATGGGTACAGATACTTC. Translation gives CASSQPDGYRYF.

The table lists this clone with many counts. The rearrangement links TRBV7-9 to TRBJ1-1; 7 bases agree with TRBD1. This CDR3 comprises 14 residues. The germline gives CDR1 SEHNR, CDR2 FQNEAQ (reference sequence). The ends lost 6 bases at V and 4 bases at J; junction bases unmatched: 8. The CDR3 protein is CASRHLTGFTEAFF. Here the CDR3 DNA reads TGTGCCAGCAGGCACTTGACAGGGTTCACTGAAGCTTTCTTT.

This clone occurred many times. V is TRBV28 and J is TRBJ1-5, with D unclear. Germline V gene data show CDR1 as MDHEN and CDR2 as SYDVKM. The CDR3 is 11 amino acids. V was pared by 3 bases and J by 14 bases, with 11 bases between. The CDR3 DNA is TGTGCCAGCAGTTTTAACATCGGTAAGCATTTT. As protein: CASSFNIGKHF.

This clone was counted only a few times. The chain links TRBV6-2 or TRBV6-3 to TRBJ2-7; no clear D gene. V was clipped by 2 bases and J by 1 base, with 6 bases between them. The CDR3 totals 13 residues. In germline, CDR1 is MNHEY, CDR2 SVGEGT. The chain's CDR3 is CASSYAESYEQYF. CDR3 sequence (DNA): TGTGCCAGCAGTTACGCCGAATCCTACGAGCAGTACTTC.

Judged by abundance, this clone is medium-sized. The V and J genes are TRBV6-2 or TRBV6-3 and TRBJ2-7; possibly TRBD2 for D (6 bases). Germline V CDR1 and CDR2: MNHEY, SVGEGT. The CDR3 runs 13 residues. V shed 9 bases and J shed 2 bases, with 14 bases lying between them. The CDR3 DNA is TGTGCCAGTAGGGACTGGAGAACCTACGAGCAGTACTTC. Its protein product is CASRDWRTYEQYF.

This clone was detected only once. J is TRBJ1-2 and V is TRBV20-1, with D possibly being TRBD1 (5 bases). CDR1 is DFQATT and CDR2 is SNEGSKA in the germline V gene (reference sequence). The CDR3 has 13 amino acids. V was shortened by 2 bases and J by 8 bases, with 15 bases between the two germline ends. DNA of the CDR3: TGCAGTGCTAGATTAGCGGGGGACGGAGGCTACACCTTC. The encoded protein is CSARLAGDGGYTF.

The rearrangement uses TRBV9 and TRBJ1-2; no reliable D call. This CDR3 comprises 14 residues. Trimming left V 0 bases short and J 1 base short, with 7 bases between. CDR1 and CDR2 (germline): SGDLS, YYNGEE. CDR3 coding DNA: TGTGCCAGCAGCGTAGACGTCTTTAACTATGGCTACACCTTC. Protein sequence: CASSVDVFNYGYTF.

This clone was found a few times. The chain carries TRBV2 and TRBJ2-7; TRBD1 agrees at 9 bases. The CDR3 is 13 residues long. V shed 6 bases, J shed 6 bases, and the junction held 6 bases outside the gene matches. Germline CDR1 and CDR2: SNHLY and FYNNEI. The CDR3 protein is CASRLQGAGEQYF. Here the CDR3 DNA reads TGTGCCAGCAGGTTACAGGGGGCAGGCGAGCAGTACTTC.

This chain links TRBV7-6 with TRBJ1-6; the D is unclear. This CDR3 contains 15 residues. Trimming removed 1 base from V and 5 bases from J, with 9 bases in between. Per germline, CDR1 SGHVS and CDR2 FNYEAQ. In nucleotides, the CDR3 is TGTGCCAGCAGCTTAGGCGGACGGAATAATTCACCCCTCCACTTT. It yields the protein CASSLGGRNNSPLHF.

CDR3 DNA: TGTGCCAGCAGCCAAGAATGGGAGACCCAGTACTTC. This translates into CASSQEWETQYF. J is TRBJ2-5 and V is TRBV3-1; D gene unclear. Germline CDR1 reads LGHDT; CDR2 reads YNNKEL (reference sequence). The V end was cut by 0 bases, the J end by 5 bases, with 4 bases between. This CDR3 is 12 amino acids long.

This clone appeared a few times. The chain uses TRBV6-2 or TRBV6-3 and TRBJ1-5; tentative D call: TRBD1 (5 bases). The CDR3 is 17 residues long. V was shortened by 1 base and J by 4 bases, with 17 bases between the two germline ends. Per germline, CDR1 MNHEY and CDR2 SVGEGT. This CDR3 reads CASSYYPGLQVNQPQHF. In nucleotides, the CDR3 is TGTGCCAGCAGTTACTATCCGGGGCTTCAGGTTAATCAGCCCCAGCATTTT.

In this sample, this clone turned up a few times. This chain joins TRBV4-1 and TRBJ1-5; perhaps TRBD1 as D (6 bases). Trimming took 0 bases from V and 2 from J, leaving 11 bases between them. CDR1 is MGHRA, CDR2 YSYEKL, per germline. The CDR3 sequence is 16 residues long. The CDR3 DNA reads TGCGCCAGCAGCCAAGAACCGGGGGGCGGCAATCAGCCCCAGCATTTT. Residues: CASSQEPGGGNQPQHF.

The rearrangement links TRBV7-8 to TRBJ2-5; D is possibly TRBD2 (6 bases). The CDR3 sequence is 12 residues long. Trimming cost V 4 bases and J 3 bases, with 6 bases left between them. Per the germline V gene, CDR1 is SGHVS and CDR2 is FQNEAQ. CDR3 amino acids: CASSSGEETQYF. DNA of the CDR3: TGTGCCAGCAGCTCGGGGGAAGAGACCCAGTACTTC.

This clone was detected many times. CDR3 residues: CSAGMNTEAFF. The CDR3 DNA reads TGCAGCGCAGGGATGAACACTGAAGCTTTCTTT. The rearrangement joins TRBV29-1 to TRBJ1-1, with a tentative D call TRBD1 (5 bases). The CDR3 sequence is 11 residues long. Germline V gene lookup returns CDR1 SQVTM and CDR2 ANQGSEA. V lost 7 bases, J lost 0 bases, and 6 bases lay in between. The whole variable domain, filled in from reference TRBV29-1 and TRBJ1-1, reads SAVISQKPSRDICQRGTSLTIQCQVDSQVTMMFWYRQQPGQSLTLIATANQGSEATYESGFVIDKFPISRPNLTFSTLTVSNMSPEDSSIYLCSAGMNTEAFFGQGTRLTVV.